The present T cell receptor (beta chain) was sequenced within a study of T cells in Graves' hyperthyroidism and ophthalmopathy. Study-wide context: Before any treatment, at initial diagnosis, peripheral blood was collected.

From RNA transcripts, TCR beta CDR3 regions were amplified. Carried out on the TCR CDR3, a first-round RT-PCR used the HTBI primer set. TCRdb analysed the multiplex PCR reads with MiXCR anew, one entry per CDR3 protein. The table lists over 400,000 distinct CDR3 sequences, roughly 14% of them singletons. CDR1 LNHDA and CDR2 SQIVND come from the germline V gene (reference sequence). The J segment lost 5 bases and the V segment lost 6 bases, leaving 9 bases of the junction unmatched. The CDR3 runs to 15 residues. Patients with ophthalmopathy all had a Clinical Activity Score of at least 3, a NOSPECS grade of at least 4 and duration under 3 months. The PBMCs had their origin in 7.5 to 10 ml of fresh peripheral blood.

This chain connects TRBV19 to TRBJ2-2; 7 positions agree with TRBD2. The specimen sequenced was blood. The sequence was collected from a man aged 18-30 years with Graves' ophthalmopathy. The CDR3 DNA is TGTGCCAGTAGGAAGCGGGAAAGCAATACCGGGGAGCTGTTTTTT. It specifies CASRKRESNTGELFF.